The clone carrying this T cell receptor (beta chain) was picked up a small number of times. The CDR3 has 15 amino acids. V dropped 1 base and J dropped 0 bases, with 7 bases sitting between them. CDR1 MDHEN and CDR2 SYDVKM come from the germline V gene. TCRdb used MiXCR to reprocess the RT-PCR reads, holding one entry per CDR3 protein. The data contain roughly 460,000 distinct CDR3 sequences, about a tenth of them seen just once; the ten biggest clones take up around 12%. This sample is part of a study of response to subunit inactivated influenza vaccine. The chain links TRBV28 to TRBJ2-4; no reliable D call. The sequence came from a man aged 50 or older who received an inactivated influenza vaccine. The sample in question was PBMCs from blood, obtained roughly 6 weeks after vaccination. This CDR3 is CASSLFSLAKNIQYF. In DNA, the CDR3 is TGTGCCAGCAGTTTATTCTCCCTAGCCAAAAACATTCAGTACTTC. The variable domain in full, with the rest retrieved from reference TRBV28 and TRBJ2-4, is DVKVTQSSRYLVKRTGEKVFLECVQDMDHENMFWYRQDPGLGLRLIYFSYDVKMKEKGDIPEGYSVSREKKERFSLILESASTNQTSMYLCASSLFSLAKNIQYFGAGTRLSVL.